This TCR beta chain was sequenced in a study of blood T cell repertoires in COVID-19. Across the study: Samples came from the United States, Italy and Spain, spanning acute and convalescent COVID-19.

Trimming took off 5 bases at V and 2 bases at J, with 17 bases between the two ends. Germline V CDR1 and CDR2: MNHEY, SMNVEV (reference sequence). This CDR3 has 16 amino acids. Original data processing: Amplified reference gene primers provided the basis for estimating nucleated cell counts. Profiled with immunoSEQ multiplex PCR; TCRdb holds only in-frame clones, not every one. The D gene and trimming were derived from the DNA, and the V and J assignments and clone size from that table. This sample has roughly 78,000 clones; roughly 86% occur once, and the top ten carry less than 2.5%. This chain uses TRBV27 with TRBJ2-3; D not resolved. Input material: peripheral blood. The receptor was derived from a woman aged 55-75 years with acute or convalescent COVID-19. DNA of the CDR3: TGTGCCAGCAGTCGGCTGGAGTCCGCCTTCACAGATACGCAGTATTTT. Encoded protein: CASSRLESAFTDTQYF.